This entry concerns a single T cell receptor beta chain. Per the germline V gene, CDR1 is LNHDA and CDR2 is SQIVND (reference sequence). Trimming pared 3 bases from V and 6 bases from J, leaving 17 bases between. This CDR3 is built from 15 residues. The study drew participants aged roughly 18 to 89 years from some 25 US areas. The data derive from a study of blood T cell repertoires in COVID-19. Study-level information: PBMCs, B-cell-depleted T cells, or T cells were the source of the cDNA or gDNA that made up the material.

Sequenced by immunoSEQ multiplex PCR; TCRdb stores in-frame clones only, minus some. Of approximately 140,000 clones in the sample, about four fifths were seen once. This clonotype originated in a woman in her forties or fifties with acute COVID-19. The sample taken for sequencing was PBMCs or T cells enriched from blood (not recorded which). The chain carries TRBV19 and TRBJ1-2; a possible D gene is TRBD1 (5 bases). CDR3 sequence: CASSINWGRADGYTF. The CDR3 bases are TGTGCCAGTAGTATCAATTGGGGGAGGGCAGATGGCTACACCTTC.